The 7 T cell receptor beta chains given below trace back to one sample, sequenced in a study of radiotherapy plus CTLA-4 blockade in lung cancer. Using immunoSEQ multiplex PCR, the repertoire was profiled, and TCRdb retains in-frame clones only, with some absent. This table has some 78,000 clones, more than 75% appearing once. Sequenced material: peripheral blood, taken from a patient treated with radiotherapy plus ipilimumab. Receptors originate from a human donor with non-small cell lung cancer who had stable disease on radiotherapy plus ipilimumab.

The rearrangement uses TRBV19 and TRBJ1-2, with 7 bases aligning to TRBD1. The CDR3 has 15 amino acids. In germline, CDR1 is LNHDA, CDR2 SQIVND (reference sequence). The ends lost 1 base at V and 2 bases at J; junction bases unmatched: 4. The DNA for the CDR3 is TGTGCCAGTAGTATAGGCGGGACAGCGAACTATGGCTACACCTTC. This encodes CASSIGGTANYGYTF.

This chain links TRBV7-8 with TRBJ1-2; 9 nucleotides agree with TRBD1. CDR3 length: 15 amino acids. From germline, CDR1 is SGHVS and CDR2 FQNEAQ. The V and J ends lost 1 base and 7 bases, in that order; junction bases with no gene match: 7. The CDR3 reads CASSLGTGGAGGYTF. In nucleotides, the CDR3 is TGTGCCAGCAGCTTAGGAACAGGGGGCGCAGGTGGCTACACCTTC.

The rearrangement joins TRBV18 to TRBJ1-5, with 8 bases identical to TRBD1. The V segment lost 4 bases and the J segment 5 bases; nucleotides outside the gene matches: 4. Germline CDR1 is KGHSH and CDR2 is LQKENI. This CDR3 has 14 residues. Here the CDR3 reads CASSHGQGDQPQHF. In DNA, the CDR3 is TGTGCCAGCTCACATGGACAGGGCGATCAGCCCCAGCATTTT.

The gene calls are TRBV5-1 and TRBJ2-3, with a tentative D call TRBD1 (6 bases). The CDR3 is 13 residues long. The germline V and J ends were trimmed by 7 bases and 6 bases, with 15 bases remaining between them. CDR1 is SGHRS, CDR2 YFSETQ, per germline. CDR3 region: CASGLDSLDTQYF. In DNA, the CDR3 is TGCGCCAGCGGACTGGACAGTTTGGATACGCAGTATTTT.

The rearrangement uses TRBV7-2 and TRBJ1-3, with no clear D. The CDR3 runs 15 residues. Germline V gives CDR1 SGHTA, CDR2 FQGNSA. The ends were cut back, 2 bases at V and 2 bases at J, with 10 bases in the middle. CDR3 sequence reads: CASSLLRVPGNTIYF. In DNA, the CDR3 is TGTGCCAGCAGCTTACTTAGGGTACCTGGAAACACCATATATTTT.

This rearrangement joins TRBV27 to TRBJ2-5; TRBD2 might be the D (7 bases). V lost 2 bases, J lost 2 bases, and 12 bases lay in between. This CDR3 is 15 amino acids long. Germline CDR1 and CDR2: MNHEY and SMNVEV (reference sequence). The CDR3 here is CASSLGGGRQETQYF. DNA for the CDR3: TGTGCCAGCAGTTTAGGGGGGGGGCGACAAGAGACCCAGTACTTC.

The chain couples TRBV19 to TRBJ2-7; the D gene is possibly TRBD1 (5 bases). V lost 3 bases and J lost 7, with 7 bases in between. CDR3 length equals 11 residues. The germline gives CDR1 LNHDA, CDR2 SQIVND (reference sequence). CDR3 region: CASSMQGEQYF. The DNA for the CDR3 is TGTGCCAGTAGTATGCAGGGAGAGCAGTACTTC.